These T cell receptor beta chains were read from a single sample in a study of OX40 agonist ivuxolimab in advanced cancers. The protocol was immunoSEQ multiplex PCR, while the TCRdb copy is restricted to in-frame clones and leaves out a portion. The repertoire consists of 65,000 to 90,000 clones, with almost 85% occurring once and the leading ten covering approximately 5%. The sequencing here drew on CD4+ or CD8+ T cells sorted from blood, taken in a trial of the OX40 agonist ivuxolimab. The receptors originated from an adult with an advanced solid tumor such as melanoma, head and neck, liver or kidney cancer. Each CDR3 is given with its conserved first and last residue. A D gene is named only where the DNA matches it firmly. For some rows the clone size is stated as once, few or many, or as a class when expanded; others skip it.

TRBD1	TRBV9	NA	TRBJ1-6	17	CASSPRPFGQGGSPLHF	TGTGCCAGCAGCCCGAGACCGTTTGGACAGGGAGGGTCACCCCTCCACTTT
TRBD2	TRBV9	few	TRBJ2-1	12	CASSVDGREQFF	TGTGCCAGCAGCGTAGACGGGAGGGAGCAGTTCTTC
TRBD2	TRBV7-9	many	TRBJ2-3	17	CASSPGTSGGPTDTQYF	TGTGCCAGCAGCCCTGGGACTAGCGGGGGGCCCACAGATACGCAGTATTTT
NA	TRBV6-1	NA	TRBJ1-2	11	CASQPGYGYTF	TGTGCCAGCCAGCCAGGGTATGGCTACACCTTC
NA	TRBV5-1	NA	TRBJ1-1	15	CASSSQLDRNTEAFF	TGCGCCAGCAGCTCGCAACTTGACAGGAACACTGAAGCTTTCTTT
TRBD1	TRBV25-1	NA	TRBJ1-6	15	CASSESDRDNSPLHF	TGTGCCAGCAGTGAATCGGACAGGGATAATTCACCCCTCCACTTT
NA	TRBV5-6	NA	TRBJ2-3	14	CASSLGWAGDTQYF	TGTGCCAGCAGCTTGGGGTGGGCGGGAGATACGCAGTATTTT
TRBD2	TRBV19	NA	TRBJ2-1	14	CASGSGRVYNEQFF	TGTGCCAGTGGGAGCGGGAGGGTGTACAATGAGCAGTTCTTC
NA	TRBV28	NA	TRBJ1-1	15	CASSPLWRAHTEAFF	TGTGCCAGCAGCCCCCTATGGAGGGCCCACACTGAAGCTTTCTTT
NA	TRBV5-1	NA	TRBJ2-5	14	CASSPANRGETQYF	TGCGCCAGCAGCCCGGCCAACCGGGGTGAGACCCAGTACTTC
TRBD1	TRBV5-1	NA	TRBJ1-2	14	CASSWTGISYGYTF	TGCGCCAGCAGCTGGACAGGGATTAGCTATGGCTACACCTTC
TRBD1	TRBV5-1	NA	TRBJ2-2	13	CASRGQGAGELFF	TGCGCCTCCCGGGGACAGGGAGCCGGGGAGCTGTTTTTT
TRBD2	TRBV5-1	NA	TRBJ2-2	17	CASSLALAGGPPGELFF	TGCGCCAGCAGCTTGGCTCTGGCGGGGGGTCCCCCCGGGGAGCTGTTTTTT
TRBD1	TRBV4-1	NA	TRBJ1-1	13	CASSRYRGERAFF	TGCGCCAGCAGCCGATACAGGGGGGAAAGAGCTTTCTTT
NA	TRBV28	NA	TRBJ1-2	15	CASTPQGSRRYGYTF	TGTGCCAGCACCCCACAGGGATCCCGGCGCTATGGCTACACCTTC
NA	TRBV4-1	NA	TRBJ2-2	15	CASSQKTTNTGELFF	TGCGCCAGCAGCCAAAAGACTACGAACACCGGGGAGCTGTTTTTT
NA	TRBV6-1	once	TRBJ2-2	15	CASNPRGLGTGELFF	TGTGCCAGCAATCCTCGGGGCCTGGGCACCGGGGAGCTGTTTTTT
NA	TRBV5-1	NA	TRBJ2-1	11	CASTGHNEQFF	TGCGCCAGCACTGGACACAATGAGCAGTTCTTC
NA	TRBV9	NA	TRBJ2-1	14	CASSVGLLGNEQFF	TGTGCCAGCAGCGTAGGTCTCTTAGGGAATGAGCAGTTCTTC
TRBD2	TRBV7-2	NA	TRBJ2-1	15	CASRTSGGADFEQFF	TGTGCCAGCAGGACTAGCGGGGGGGCCGATTTTGAGCAGTTCTTC
NA	TRBV7-8	NA	TRBJ2-1	13	CASRYGGNNEQFF	TGTGCCAGCAGGTACGGGGGAAACAATGAGCAGTTCTTC
NA	TRBV12-1	NA	TRBJ2-5	13	CASSFDGEETQYF	TGTGCCAGCAGCTTTGATGGGGAGGAGACCCAGTACTTC
NA	TRBV27	once	TRBJ1-6	17	CASSFLVGSSYNSPLHF	TGTGCCAGCAGTTTCTTAGTGGGGAGCTCCTATAATTCACCCCTCCACTTT
TRBD1	TRBV4-1	NA	TRBJ2-7	15	CASSQVGRGRFEQYF	TGCGCCAGCAGCCAAGTCGGCAGGGGGCGTTTCGAGCAGTACTTC
NA	TRBV6-5	NA	TRBJ1-1	12	CASISRYTEAFF	TGTGCCAGCATAAGTAGGTACACTGAAGCTTTCTTT
TRBD2	TRBV7-2	few	TRBJ2-5	19	CASSSRNGLAGGHGETQYF	TGTGCCAGCAGCTCTCGAAACGGACTAGCGGGAGGGCATGGAGAGACCCAGTACTTC
NA	TRBV19	few	TRBJ1-1	15	CASSSTITGNTEAFF	TGTGCCAGTAGTTCGACGATAACGGGGAACACTGAAGCTTTCTTT
NA	TRBV4-3	NA	TRBJ2-5	15	CASSQSVARLPSQYF	TGCGCCAGCAGCCAATCAGTAGCCCGACTCCCGTCCCAGTACTTC
NA	TRBV7-2	once	TRBJ1-6	17	CASSLVGSAVVESPLHF	TGTGCCAGCAGCTTAGTTGGGTCAGCCGTGGTGGAGTCACCCCTCCACTTT
NA	TRBV27	NA	TRBJ2-7	14	CASSLSFQAGEQYF	TGTGCCAGCAGTTTAAGTTTCCAGGCGGGCGAGCAGTACTTC
NA	TRBV18	NA	TRBJ2-5	15	CASSPRDAYQETQYF	TGTGCCAGCTCACCAAGGGACGCCTACCAAGAGACCCAGTACTTC
NA	TRBV5-1	NA	TRBJ2-1	13	CASSLGTSNEQFF	TGCGCCAGCAGCCTAGGGACCAGCAATGAGCAGTTCTTC
NA	TRBV19	once	TRBJ1-3	14	CASSIAGSGNTIYF	TGTGCCAGTAGTATAGCGGGCTCTGGAAACACCATATATTTT
TRBD1	TRBV28	NA	TRBJ1-4	23	CASSSPSGTGSQSLYATNEKLFF	TGTGCCAGCAGTTCACCTTCCGGGACAGGGTCCCAAAGCCTTTATGCAACTAATGAAAAACTGTTTTTT
NA	TRBV18	NA	TRBJ2-7	13	CASSNGRNYEQYF	TGTGCCAGCTCCAATGGTCGAAACTACGAGCAGTACTTC
TRBD1	TRBV2	NA	TRBJ1-3	14	CASAGDSSGNTIYF	TGTGCCAGCGCCGGGGACAGCTCTGGAAACACCATATATTTT
TRBD1	TRBV7-7	once	TRBJ2-2	15	CASSALTGESGELFF	TGTGCCAGCAGCGCACTTACAGGGGAGTCCGGGGAGCTGTTTTTT
NA	TRBV10-3	NA	TRBJ2-7	14	CATNRDGDGHEQYF	TGTGCCACAAACCGGGACGGCGATGGCCACGAGCAGTACTTC
NA	TRBV7-8	NA	TRBJ2-7	14	CASSSSGFTYEQYF	TGTGCCAGCAGCTCATCAGGGTTTACCTACGAGCAGTACTTC
TRBD2	TRBV28	NA	TRBJ2-7	17	CASSLSGGAPRGYEQYF	TGTGCCAGCAGTTTGAGCGGGGGGGCCCCACGGGGTTACGAGCAGTACTTC
NA	TRBV10-1	few	TRBJ2-1	15	CASRDGGPKDNEQFF	TGCGCCAGCAGGGATGGGGGGCCCAAGGATAATGAGCAGTTCTTC
NA	TRBV5-6	once	TRBJ2-4	12	CASSGTGNIQYF	TGTGCCAGCAGCGGAACAGGAAACATTCAGTACTTC
NA	TRBV7-2	NA	TRBJ2-6	15	CASSLDWSGANVLTF	TGTGCCAGCAGCTTAGACTGGTCTGGGGCCAACGTCCTGACTTTC
TRBD2	TRBV10-3	NA	TRBJ2-7	14	CAISRTGTSGEQYF	TGTGCCATCAGTAGAACCGGGACTAGTGGGGAGCAGTACTTC
NA	TRBV19	NA	TRBJ2-7	13	CASKGGGNYEQYF	TGTGCCAGTAAGGGGGGAGGAAACTACGAGCAGTACTTC
TRBD2	TRBV19	NA	TRBJ2-2	17	CASSPRGLAGGTGELFF	TGTGCCAGTAGTCCCAGAGGGCTAGCGGGAGGCACCGGGGAGCTGTTTTTT
NA	TRBV18	NA	TRBJ1-1	12	CASSRANTEAFF	TGTGCCAGCTCACGGGCGAACACTGAAGCTTTCTTT
NA	TRBV5-4	NA	TRBJ2-1	13	CASALGLANEQFF	TGTGCCAGCGCTCTAGGGCTCGCCAATGAGCAGTTCTTC
NA	TRBV6-1	NA	TRBJ1-2	12	CASSPWGGGYTF	TGTGCCAGTAGCCCTTGGGGAGGTGGCTACACCTTC
NA	TRBV5-6	NA	TRBJ2-7	16	CASSFSSGNGRYEQYF	TGTGCCAGCAGCTTCTCATCGGGGAATGGACGCTACGAGCAGTACTTC
TRBD1	TRBV7-2	NA	TRBJ1-3	13	CASSFGQGNTIYF	TGTGCCAGCAGCTTCGGACAGGGGAACACCATATATTTT
NA	TRBV28	once	TRBJ2-1	16	CASSLPRTDSYNEQFF	TGTGCCAGCAGTTTACCTCGGACAGACTCCTACAATGAGCAGTTCTTC
TRBD1	TRBV6-5	NA	TRBJ1-1	15	CATGTGPFQNTEAFF	TGTGCCACCGGGACAGGGCCTTTTCAGAACACTGAAGCTTTCTTT
NA	TRBV5-4	once	TRBJ2-3	16	CASSLDHDYSTDTQYF	TGTGCCAGCAGCTTGGATCACGACTACAGCACAGATACGCAGTATTTT
TRBD1	TRBV5-1	NA	TRBJ2-7	17	CASSLVRTGADLGEQYF	TGCGCCAGCAGCTTGGTAAGGACAGGGGCTGACTTGGGAGAGCAGTACTTC
NA	TRBV28	once	TRBJ2-5	15	CASSSYTAGKETQYF	TGTGCCAGCAGTTCATATACGGCGGGAAAAGAGACCCAGTACTTC
TRBD1	TRBV5-1	NA	TRBJ2-3	15	CASGQGDPSTDTQYF	TGCGCCAGCGGTCAGGGGGACCCTAGCACAGATACGCAGTATTTT
TRBD1	TRBV6-5	once	TRBJ1-2	12	CASTGGGYGYTF	TGTGCCAGTACAGGGGGCGGCTATGGCTACACCTTC